A single sample gave rise to the 9 T cell receptor beta chains below, sequenced in a study of shared clonotypes between healthy human individuals. Measured with immunoSEQ multiplex PCR; TCRdb has only the in-frame clones, and not every one. Of approximately 530,000 clones in the sample, 90% to 97% are singletons; the top ten hold 0.055% to 0.075%. Sequencing was done on a sample of naive CD4+ T cells sorted from blood. Subset described: CD45RA+ positively selected. The receptors were sampled from a woman aged 25 to 39 in good health.

This clone was found a few times. For the CDR3, the DNA is TGTGCCAGCAGTTCCCAGAACAGGGACGAGCAGTACTTC. Translation gives CASSSQNRDEQYF. This chain links TRBV28 with TRBJ2-7; D might be TRBD1 (6 bases). Germline assignment: CDR1 MDHEN and CDR2 SYDVKM. Deletions cut 4 bases from V and 5 bases from J, with 12 bases between. The CDR3 covers 13 residues.

Concerning this clone: The same CDR3 also results from other DNA sequences found in this sample. The rearrangement uses TRBV7-9 and TRBJ1-3, with D perhaps TRBD1 (6 bases). Germline CDR1 SEHNR, CDR2 FQNEAQ (reference sequence). This CDR3 has 14 residues. V was clipped by 3 bases and J by 2 bases, with 8 bases between them. Here the CDR3 DNA reads TGTGCCAGCAGCTTGGCAGGGGCTGGAAACACCATATATTTT. Its protein is CASSLAGAGNTIYF.

The J gene is TRBJ1-5, the V gene TRBV7-2; D uncertain. CDR3 length equals 14 residues. CDR1 is SGHTA, CDR2 FQGNSA, per germline. Trimming left V 6 bases short and J 0 bases short, with 9 bases between. The CDR3 here is CASSFAGSNQPQHF. The DNA of the CDR3 is TGTGCCAGCAGTTTCGCCGGTAGCAATCAGCCCCAGCATTTT.

This rearrangement joins TRBV7-3 to TRBJ2-5; D remains ambiguous. Near its end, the DNA agrees better with TRBJ2-7, so the J call may be wrong. This CDR3 contains 8 residues. Germline V gives CDR1 SGHTA, CDR2 FQGTGA. The CDR3: CANYEQYF. CDR3 DNA: TGTGCCAACTACGAGCAGTACTTC.

This clone was seen only once. J is TRBJ1-5 and V is TRBV19, with 7 bases aligning to TRBD1. V shed 0 bases and J 0 bases; nucleotides not matched to a gene: 14. CDR1 and CDR2 from the germline V gene are LNHDA and SQIVND (reference sequence). CDR3 length: 20 amino acids. The CDR3 loop reads CASSIDQARQGDYSNQPQHF. The CDR3 coding sequence is TGTGCCAGTAGTATAGATCAAGCAAGGCAGGGGGATTATAGCAATCAGCCCCAGCATTTT.

V gene TRBV19 combines with J gene TRBJ2-7; D gene ambiguous. The CDR3 consists of 13 residues. The V and J ends lost 4 bases and 1 base respectively, with 8 bases between them. In germline, CDR1 is LNHDA, CDR2 SQIVND (reference sequence). The CDR3 DNA reads TGTGCCAGTAGTACGGGCGGATCCTACGAGCAGTACTTC. As protein: CASSTGGSYEQYF.

This clone was seen once. This sequence joins TRBV5-1 and TRBJ2-4; D is possibly TRBD2 (6 bases). Trimming cost V 4 bases and J 7 bases, with 27 bases left between them. The CDR3 has 18 residues. The germline V gene has CDR1 SGHRS and CDR2 YFSETQ. The CDR3 region is CASSGGVPGLNLGNIQYF. The CDR3, as DNA: TGCGCCAGCAGCGGCGGGGTACCGGGACTCAATCTGGGGAACATTCAGTACTTC. Filled out from reference TRBV5-1 and TRBJ2-4, the complete variable domain reads KAGVTQTPRYLIKTRGQQVTLSCSPISGHRSVSWYQQTPGQGLQFLFEYFSETQRNKGNFPGRFSGRQFSNSRSEMNVSTLELGDSALYLCASSGGVPGLNLGNIQYFGAGTRLSVL.

The chain employs TRBV20-1 and TRBJ1-1; D unresolved. The CDR3 runs to 11 residues. V lost 1 base, J lost 7 bases, and 7 bases lay in between. Germline V lookup: CDR1 DFQATT, CDR2 SNEGSKA (reference sequence). The CDR3 here is CSARGAHEAFF. Here the CDR3 DNA reads TGCAGTGCTAGAGGGGCCCATGAAGCTTTCTTT.

The chain is built from TRBV5-1 and TRBJ2-4; D unclear. V lost 3 bases to trimming and J lost 5 bases, with 3 bases between them. The CDR3 spans 11 residues. Germline assignment: CDR1 SGHRS and CDR2 YFSETQ. CDR3 sequence: CASSYQNIQYF. CDR3 coding DNA: TGCGCCAGCAGCTATCAAAACATTCAGTACTTC. Full variable domain (remainder filled in from reference TRBV5-1 and TRBJ2-4): KAGVTQTPRYLIKTRGQQVTLSCSPISGHRSVSWYQQTPGQGLQFLFEYFSETQRNKGNFPGRFSGRQFSNSRSEMNVSTLELGDSALYLCASSYQNIQYFGAGTRLSVL.